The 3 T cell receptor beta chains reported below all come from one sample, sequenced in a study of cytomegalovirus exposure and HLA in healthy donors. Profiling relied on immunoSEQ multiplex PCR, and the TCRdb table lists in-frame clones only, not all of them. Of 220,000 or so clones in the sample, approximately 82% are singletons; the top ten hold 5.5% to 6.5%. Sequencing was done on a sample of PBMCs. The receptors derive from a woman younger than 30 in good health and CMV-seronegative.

Written as DNA, the CDR3 is TGCAGCGTTAGATACGGGACTTCTGGAAACACCATATATTTT. This codes for CSVRYGTSGNTIYF. V is TRBV29-1 and J is TRBJ1-3; a weak D match, TRBD1 (5 bases). CDR3 size: 14 residues. Germline V CDR1 and CDR2: SQVTM, ANQGSEA. The V and J ends lost 5 bases and 1 base respectively, with 12 bases between them.

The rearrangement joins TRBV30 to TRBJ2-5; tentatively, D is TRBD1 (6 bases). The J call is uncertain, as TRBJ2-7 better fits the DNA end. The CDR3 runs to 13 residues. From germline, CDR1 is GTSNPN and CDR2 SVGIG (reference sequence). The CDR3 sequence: CACRDKRAYEQYF. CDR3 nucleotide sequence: TGTGCCTGCCGGGACAAACGTGCCTACGAGCAGTACTTC.

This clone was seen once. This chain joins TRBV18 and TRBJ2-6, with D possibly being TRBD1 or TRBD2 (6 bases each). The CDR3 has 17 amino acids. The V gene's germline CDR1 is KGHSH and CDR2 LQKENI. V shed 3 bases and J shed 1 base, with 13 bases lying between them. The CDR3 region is CASSPQEGGSGANVLTF. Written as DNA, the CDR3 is TGTGCCAGCTCACCGCAAGAAGGGGGGTCTGGGGCCAACGTCCTGACTTTC.